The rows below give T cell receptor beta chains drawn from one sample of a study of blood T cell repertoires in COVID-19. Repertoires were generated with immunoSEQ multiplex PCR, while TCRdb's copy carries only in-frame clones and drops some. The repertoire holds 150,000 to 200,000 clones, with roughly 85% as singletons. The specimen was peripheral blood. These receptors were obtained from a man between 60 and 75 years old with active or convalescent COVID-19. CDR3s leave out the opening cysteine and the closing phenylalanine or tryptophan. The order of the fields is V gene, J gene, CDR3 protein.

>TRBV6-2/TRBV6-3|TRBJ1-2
ASSPQGGYGYT
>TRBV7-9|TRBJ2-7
ASSFFASAYEQY
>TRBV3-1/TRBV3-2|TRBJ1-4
ASSLGTGIEKLF
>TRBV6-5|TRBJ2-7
ASRGPGLASYEQY
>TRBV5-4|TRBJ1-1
ASSRGGVGGNTEAF
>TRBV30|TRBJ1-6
AWGPGQVVNSPLH
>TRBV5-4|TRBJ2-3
ASSWGDPNTDTQY
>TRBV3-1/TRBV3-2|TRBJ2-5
ASSHSGWYQETQY
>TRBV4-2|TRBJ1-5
ASSQEGGSNQPQH
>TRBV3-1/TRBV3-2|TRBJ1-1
ASRAGGGMNTEAF
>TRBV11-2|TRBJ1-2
ASSPWPNRGRGYGYT
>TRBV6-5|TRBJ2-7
ASTGYEQY
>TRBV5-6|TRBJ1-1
ASSLRTGVNTEAF
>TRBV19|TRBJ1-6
ASSEGQNYNSPLH
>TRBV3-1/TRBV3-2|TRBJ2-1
ASRSGTGDNEQF
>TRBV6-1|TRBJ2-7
ASSAGGTRDRYEQY
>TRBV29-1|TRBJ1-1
SVGEGNTEAF
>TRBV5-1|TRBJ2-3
ASSLEFVDTQY
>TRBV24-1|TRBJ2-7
ATSDPSSYEQY
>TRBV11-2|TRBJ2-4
ASNSLRTGGNIQY
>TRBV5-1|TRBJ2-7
ASSLQRGSTYEQY
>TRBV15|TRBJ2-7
ATSRAAGAPNEQY
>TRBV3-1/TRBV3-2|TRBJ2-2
ASGRLTNTGELF
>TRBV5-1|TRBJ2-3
ASRTDGVSSTDTQY
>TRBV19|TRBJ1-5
ASSTERTGRHQPQH
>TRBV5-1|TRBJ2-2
ASGVEGLNTGELF
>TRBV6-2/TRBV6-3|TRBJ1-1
ASSRTGNTEAF
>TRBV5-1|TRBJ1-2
ASSPILDREGGYT
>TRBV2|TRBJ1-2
ASSESVGGGYT
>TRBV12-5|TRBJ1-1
ASGLRGRGTEAF
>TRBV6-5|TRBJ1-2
ASLRQAPNYGYT
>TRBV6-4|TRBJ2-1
ASSVRGTGLFGEQF
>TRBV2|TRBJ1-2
ASWTRGPGGYT
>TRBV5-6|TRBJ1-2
ASSLSGSTYGYT
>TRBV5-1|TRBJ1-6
ASSPGGGSSPLH
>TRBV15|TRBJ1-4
ATSRGDRGKEKLF
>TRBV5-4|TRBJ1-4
ASSPGTGRRDDEKLF
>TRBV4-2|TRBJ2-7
ASSPGGGRYEQY
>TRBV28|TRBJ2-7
ASRTVASYEQY
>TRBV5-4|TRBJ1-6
ASSTGTGGAFRNSPLH
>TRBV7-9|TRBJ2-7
ASSRPSGGNYEQY
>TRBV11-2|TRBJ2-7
ASSQVGTGGGGEQY
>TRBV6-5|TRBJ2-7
ASSYSGTGVYEQY
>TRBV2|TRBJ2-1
ASSVDAGGREF
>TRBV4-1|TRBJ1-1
ASSPRGTVNTEAF
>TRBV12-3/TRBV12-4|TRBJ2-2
ASSPRVGGELF
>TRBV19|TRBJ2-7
ASSGLQGQRQY
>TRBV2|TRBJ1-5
ASSDMRWEIWSQH
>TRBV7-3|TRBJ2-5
ASSLNPVESGEETQY
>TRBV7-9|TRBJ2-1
ASSPGLAGPNPYNEQF
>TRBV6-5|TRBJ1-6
ACRTGKNSPLH
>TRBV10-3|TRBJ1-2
AITRDRVVEGYT
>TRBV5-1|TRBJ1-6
ASSLEVVRGSPLH
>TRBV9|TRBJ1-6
ASSVGTGEYNSPLH
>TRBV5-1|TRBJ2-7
ASSLAGRGYEQY
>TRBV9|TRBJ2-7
ASSRDRGSYEQY
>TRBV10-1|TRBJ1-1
ATRQRMNTEAF